Listed below are T cell receptor beta chains from one sample, sequenced in a study of T cell repertoires in cytomegalovirus infection. These receptors are not linked to any known antigen. TCRdb recomputed calls from the reads with MiXCR, one row per CDR3 protein. Counted here are some 800,000 distinct CDR3 sequences, 32% occurring once; the ten biggest clones make up 9.5% to 15%. The sample consisted of cultured CD8+ T cells from PBMCs, taken from culture after CMV antigen stimulation. All receptors come from a human donor in good health (CMV status not recorded). Some clones in this sample may be carry-over from other donors' samples. CDR3s include the opening cysteine and the closing phenylalanine or tryptophan. A D gene is named only where the DNA matches it firmly. Some rows have no size entry. The others give once, few or many, or a class for an expanded clone.

>.|TRBV25-1|TRBJ2-1|.
CASTFRSYNEQFF
TGTGCCAGCACCTTCCGGAGCTACAATGAGCAGTTCTTC
>.|TRBV7-7|TRBJ2-3|many
CASSLHGRSTDTQYF
TGTGCTAGCAGCTTACACGGGCGCAGCACAGATACGCAGTATTTT
>TRBD1|TRBV7-6|TRBJ1-5|.
CASSPLQGRQPQHF
TGTGCCAGCAGCCCACTACAGGGGCGGCAGCCCCAGCATTTT
>.|TRBV13|TRBJ2-3|few
CASSSPGQEGDTQYF
TGTGCCAGCAGCTCGCCCGGACAGGAGGGGGATACGCAGTATTTT
>TRBD2|TRBV6-2/TRBV6-3|TRBJ2-3|.
CASSLAVAGDPASTDTQYF
TGTGCCAGCAGCCTTGCGGTAGCGGGGGACCCCGCCAGCACAGATACGCAGTATTTT
>TRBD1|TRBV7-9|TRBJ2-3|many
CASSFPGQGVNTDTQYF
TGTGCCAGCAGCTTTCCGGGACAGGGGGTGAACACAGATACGCAGTATTTT
>TRBD1|TRBV27|TRBJ2-3|.
CASSLWTGGAEDTQYF
TGTGCCAGCAGTTTGTGGACAGGGGGCGCGGAGGATACGCAGTATTTT
>.|TRBV6-6|TRBJ1-3|few
CASSSFGPGNTIYF
TGTGCCAGCAGTTCTTTTGGGCCTGGAAACACCATATATTTT
>.|TRBV6-1|TRBJ1-5|few
CASSEAGTGYQPQHF
TGTGCCAGCAGTGAAGCGGGAACAGGCTATCAGCCCCAGCATTTT
>.|TRBV7-9|TRBJ2-5|.
CASRITGAQETQYF
TGTGCCAGCAGGATTACGGGGGCTCAAGAGACCCAGTACTTC
>.|TRBV12-3/TRBV12-4|TRBJ2-7|few
CASMGGVGYEQYF
TGTGCCAGCATGGGGGGAGTTGGCTACGAGCAGTACTTC
>.|TRBV18|TRBJ2-7|.
CASSPLLGPNYEQYF
TGTGCCAGCTCACCTCTTCTCGGACCCAACTACGAGCAGTACTTC
>.|TRBV2|TRBJ2-5|many
CASSGPPQVPWTETQYF
TGTGCCAGCAGTGGCCCCCCACAGGTCCCATGGACGGAGACCCAGTACTTC
>.|TRBV7-6|TRBJ2-2|few
CASSPTPGNTGELFF
TGTGCCAGCAGCCCTACACCGGGGAACACCGGGGAGCTGTTTTTT
>TRBD2|TRBV12-3/TRBV12-4|TRBJ2-1|few
CASSLGGGFNEQFF
TGTGCCAGCAGTTTGGGCGGGGGTTTTAATGAGCAGTTCTTC
>.|TRBV7-9|TRBJ2-7|.
CASSPDRYYPYEQYF
TGTGCCAGCAGTCCCGACCGATATTATCCCTACGAGCAGTACTTC
>TRBD1|TRBV7-6|TRBJ1-1|.
CASSLGTDRDVEAFF
TGTGCCAGCAGCTTAGGTACGGACAGGGACGTTGAAGCTTTCTTT
>.|TRBV19|TRBJ2-3|.
CASSITLGRPSTDTQYF
TGTGCCAGTAGTATTACCCTGGGACGTCCTAGCACAGATACGCAGTATTTT
>TRBD1|TRBV6-5|TRBJ2-1|.
CASKTGTGYYNEQFF
TGTGCCAGCAAAACCGGGACAGGGTACTACAATGAGCAGTTCTTC
>TRBD2|TRBV11-1|TRBJ2-3|few
CASSHSGGSLTDTQYF
TGTGCCAGCAGCCATAGCGGGGGGTCACTCACAGATACGCAGTATTTT
>TRBD2|TRBV10-3|TRBJ2-3|many
CAIRGLAGESPSTDTQYF
TGTGCCATCAGGGGACTAGCGGGGGAAAGTCCTAGCACAGATACGCAGTATTTT
>.|TRBV6-6|TRBJ2-6|once
CAIALRTDSGANVLTF
TGTGCCATCGCCTTGAGGACAGACTCTGGGGCCAACGTCCTGACTTTC
>.|TRBV29-1|TRBJ2-7|once
CSVEEGGSPEQYF
TGCAGCGTTGAAGAGGGGGGTTCCCCCGAGCAGTACTTC
>.|TRBV2|TRBJ2-1|few
CASSEASGHEQFF
TGTGCCAGCAGTGAAGCGAGCGGCCATGAGCAGTTCTTC
>.|TRBV6-1|TRBJ1-1|.
CASGAAGIMNTEAFF
TGTGCCAGCGGGGCGGCAGGGATCATGAACACTGAAGCTTTCTTT
>.|TRBV9|TRBJ2-5|few
CASSVGRGIRQETQYF
TGTGCCAGCAGCGTAGGCCGGGGCATCCGCCAAGAGACCCAGTACTTC